These 10 T cell receptor beta chains were sequenced from one sample in a study of cytomegalovirus exposure and HLA in healthy donors. Vbeta (60) and Jbeta (13) primers were used in the PCR. Assay used: immunoSEQ multiplex PCR; TCRdb lists only in-frame clones, some missing. The repertoire has 88,000 or so clones, approximately 66% of them found once; the top ten carry roughly 4%. The sequencing input was PBMCs. Receptors originate from a male donor in good health and CMV-seropositive.

This clone was detected only a few times. The chain recombines TRBV29-1 with TRBJ2-1, with D hard to call. V dropped 7 bases and J dropped 2 bases, with 18 bases sitting between them. Germline V gene data show CDR1 as SQVTM and CDR2 as ANQGSEA. The CDR3 length is 15 residues. As DNA, the CDR3 is TGCAGCGCTTTAAAGCCGAGCTCGCCCTACAATGAGCAGTTCTTC. This sequence encodes CSALKPSSPYNEQFF.

J is TRBJ2-7 and V is TRBV30; a weak D match, TRBD2 (6 bases). The CDR3 consists of 13 residues. CDR1 and CDR2 from the germline V gene are GTSNPN and SVGIG (reference sequence). The V and J ends lost 1 base and 5 bases respectively, with 12 bases between them. CDR3 in DNA: TGTGCCTGGAGTGGATGGGGCGGGAACGAGCAGTACTTC. Translating gives CAWSGWGGNEQYF.

The chain combines TRBV9 with TRBJ2-2; 12 nucleotides match TRBD2. V lost 0 bases, J lost 2 bases, and 2 bases stayed unmatched. The germline V gene has CDR1 SGDLS and CDR2 YYNGEE. The CDR3 has 17 amino acids. CDR3: CASSVASGGANTGELFF. CDR3 nucleotides: TGTGCCAGCAGCGTAGCTAGCGGGGGGGCAAACACCGGGGAGCTGTTTTTT.

DNA for the CDR3: TGTGCCAGCAGCCTTACAGGGAGAGGGCAGTACTTC. Amino acids: CASSLTGRGQYF. The V and J genes are TRBV2 and TRBJ2-7; D may be TRBD1 (6 bases). The CDR3 loop spans 12 amino acids. V lost 6 bases and J 9 bases, leaving 15 bases between the germline ends. Germline CDR1 and CDR2: SNHLY and FYNNEI. The entire variable domain, with the rest obtained from reference TRBV2 and TRBJ2-7, is as follows: EPEVTQTPSHQVTQMGQEVILRCVPISNHLYFYWYRQILGQKVEFLVSFYNNEISEKSEIFDDQFSVERPDGSNFTLKIRSTKLEDSAMYFCASSLTGRGQYFGPGTRLTVT.

A single count supports this clone. The chain carries TRBV6-5 and TRBJ2-2; D is perhaps TRBD1 (6 bases). The CDR3 totals 14 residues. Germline CDR1 and CDR2: MNHEY and SVGAGI. V lost 8 bases and J lost 0, with 10 bases in between. The CDR3 DNA is TGTGCCAGCCAGGGACAAGCGAACACCGGGGAGCTGTTTTTT. Translating gives CASQGQANTGELFF.

This clone appeared once. The J gene is TRBJ2-4, the V gene TRBV5-3, with 7 bases aligning to TRBD1. TRBV5-3 is identified as an open reading frame with a role that is uncertain. CDR3 size: 17 residues. The junction had 16 bases not matched to a gene; V was cut back by 10 bases and J by 0 bases. The CDR3 DNA reads as TGTGCCTCCCTCGAGGGACAGCTTATGTTAGCCAAAAACATTCAGTACTTC. Translated, it gives CASLEGQLMLAKNIQYF.

The chain carries TRBV27 and TRBJ1-2; D is uncertain. This CDR3 spans 16 amino acids. The ends were cut back, 1 base at V and 0 bases at J, with 12 bases in the middle. The germline gives CDR1 MNHEY, CDR2 SMNVEV (reference sequence). CDR3 protein: CASSLLASATNYGYTF. CDR3 nucleotides: TGTGCCAGCAGTTTATTAGCCTCGGCCACTAACTATGGCTACACCTTC.

The chain uses TRBV28 and TRBJ1-1; no clear D. This CDR3 contains 14 residues. CDR1 and CDR2 from the germline V gene are MDHEN and SYDVKM. Trimming shortened V by 7 bases and J by 1 base, and 13 bases separated the two germline ends. This chain's CDR3 is CASTAGWANTEAFF. The CDR3 region has the DNA TGTGCCAGCACCGCAGGTTGGGCGAACACTGAAGCTTTCTTT.

As regards this clone: The germline gene is not matched at one end of the junction; a read error may be the cause. The V gene is TRBV12-5, the J gene TRBJ2-6; perhaps TRBD1 as D (5 bases). From germline, CDR1 is LGHNT and CDR2 FRNRAP. The CDR3 spans 20 residues. CDR3 DNA sequence: TGTGCTAGTGGTTTGGTAACAGCCGCGGAAACCGGCTCTGGGGCCAACGCCCTGACTTTC. It yields the protein CASGLVTAAETGSGANALTF. The variable domain in full, completed from reference TRBV12-5 and TRBJ2-6, reads DARVTQTPRHKVTEMGQEVTMRCQPILGHNTVFWYRQTMMQGLELLAYFRNRAPLDDSGMPKDRFSAEMPDATLATLKIQPSEPRDSAVYFCASGLVTAAETGSGANALTFGAGSRLTVL.

This clone was counted a few times. The rearrangement links TRBV5-1 to TRBJ2-7; 7 bases match TRBD1. V trimming: 1 base; J trimming: 6 bases; junction bases outside the gene matches: 7. The CDR3 loop spans 14 amino acids. Germline-derived CDR1 and CDR2 are SGHRS and YFSETQ. The CDR3, as DNA: TGCGCCAGCAGCTTGATAGACAGGGTTAGCGAGCAGTACTTC. Amino acids: CASSLIDRVSEQYF. The full variable domain, with the rest looked up from reference TRBV5-1 and TRBJ2-7, is KAGVTQTPRYLIKTRGQQVTLSCSPISGHRSVSWYQQTPGQGLQFLFEYFSETQRNKGNFPGRFSGRQFSNSRSEMNVSTLELGDSALYLCASSLIDRVSEQYFGPGTRLTVT.